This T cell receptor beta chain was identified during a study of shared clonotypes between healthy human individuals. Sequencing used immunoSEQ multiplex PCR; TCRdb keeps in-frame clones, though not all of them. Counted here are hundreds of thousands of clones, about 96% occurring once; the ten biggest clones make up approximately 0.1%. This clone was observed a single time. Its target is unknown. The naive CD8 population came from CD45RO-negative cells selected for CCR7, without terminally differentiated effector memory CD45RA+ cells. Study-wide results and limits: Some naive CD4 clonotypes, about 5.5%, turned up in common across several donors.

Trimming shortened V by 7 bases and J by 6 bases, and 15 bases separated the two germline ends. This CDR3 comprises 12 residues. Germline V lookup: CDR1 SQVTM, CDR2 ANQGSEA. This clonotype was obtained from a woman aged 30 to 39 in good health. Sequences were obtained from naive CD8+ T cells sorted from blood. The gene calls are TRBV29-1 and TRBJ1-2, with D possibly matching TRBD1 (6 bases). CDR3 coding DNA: TGCAGCGGGGGGCCCGGGAGCGATGGCTACACCTTC. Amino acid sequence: CSGGPGSDGYTF.